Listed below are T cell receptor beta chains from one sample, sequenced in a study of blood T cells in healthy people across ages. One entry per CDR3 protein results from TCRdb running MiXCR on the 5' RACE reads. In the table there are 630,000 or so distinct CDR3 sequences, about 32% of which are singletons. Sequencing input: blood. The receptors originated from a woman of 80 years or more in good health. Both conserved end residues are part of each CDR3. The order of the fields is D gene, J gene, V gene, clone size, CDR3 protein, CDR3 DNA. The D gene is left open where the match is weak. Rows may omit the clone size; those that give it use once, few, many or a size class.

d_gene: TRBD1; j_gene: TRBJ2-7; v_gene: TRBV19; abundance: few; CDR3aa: CASSSGQVAGEQYF; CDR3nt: TGTGCCAGTAGCTCGGGACAGGTGGCCGGTGAGCAGTACTTC
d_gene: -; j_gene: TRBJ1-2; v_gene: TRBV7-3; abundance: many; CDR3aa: CASSQAGYGYTF; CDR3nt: TGTGCCTCCAGCCAGGCGGGATATGGCTACACCTTC
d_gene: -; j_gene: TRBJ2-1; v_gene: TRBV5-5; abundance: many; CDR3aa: CASKPPTADNEQFF; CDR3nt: TGTGCCAGCAAGCCCCCAACTGCAGACAATGAGCAGTTCTTC
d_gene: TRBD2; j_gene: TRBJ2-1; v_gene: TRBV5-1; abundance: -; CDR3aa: CASSLSGSHNEQFF; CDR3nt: TGCGCCAGCAGCTTAAGCGGGAGTCATAATGAGCAGTTCTTC
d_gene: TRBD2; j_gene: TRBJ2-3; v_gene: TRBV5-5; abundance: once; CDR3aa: CASSLEGGGDAQYF; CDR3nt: TGTGCCAGCAGCTTGGAAGGCGGGGGAGACGCGCAGTATTTT
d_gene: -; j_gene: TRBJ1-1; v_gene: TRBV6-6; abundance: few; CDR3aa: CASSYPSNTEAFF; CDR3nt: TGTGCCAGCAGTTACCCCTCGAACACTGAAGCTTTCTTT
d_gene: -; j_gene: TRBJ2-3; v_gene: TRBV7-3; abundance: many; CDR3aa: CASSTLLSTDTQYF; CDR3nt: TGTGCCAGCAGCACCCTTCTTAGCACAGATACGCAGTATTTT
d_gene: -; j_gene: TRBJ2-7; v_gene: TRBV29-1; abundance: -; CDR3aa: CSVVLRAGVSYEQYF; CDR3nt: TGCAGCGTTGTCTTGAGAGCAGGGGTTTCGTACGAGCAGTACTTC
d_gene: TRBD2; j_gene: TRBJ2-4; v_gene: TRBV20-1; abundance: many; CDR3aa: CSARPIAGGFLAKNIQYF; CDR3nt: TGCAGTGCGCGACCTATAGCGGGGGGTTTCCTAGCCAAAAACATTCAGTACTTC
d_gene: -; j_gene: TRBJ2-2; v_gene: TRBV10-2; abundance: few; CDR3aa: CASRTSGAGELFF; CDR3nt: TGCGCCAGCAGAACCTCAGGGGCCGGGGAGCTGTTTTTT
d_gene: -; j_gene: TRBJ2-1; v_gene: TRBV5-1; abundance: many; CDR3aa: CASSLVLAINNEQFF; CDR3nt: TGCGCCAGCAGCTTGGTACTAGCTATAAACAATGAGCAGTTCTTC
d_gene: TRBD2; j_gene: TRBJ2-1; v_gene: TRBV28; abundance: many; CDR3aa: CASRGGTSRNEQFF; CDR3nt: TGTGCCAGCCGAGGCGGGACTAGCAGAAATGAGCAGTTCTTC
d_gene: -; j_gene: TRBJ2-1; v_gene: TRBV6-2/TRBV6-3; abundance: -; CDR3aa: CASSATFRISSYNERFF; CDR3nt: TGTGCCAGCAGTGCAACTTTTAGGATTAGCTCCTACAATGAGCGGTTCTTC
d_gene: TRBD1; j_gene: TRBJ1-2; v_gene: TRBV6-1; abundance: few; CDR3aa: CASRLGTGNYGYTF; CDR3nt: TGTGCCAGCAGGTTGGGGACAGGGAACTATGGCTACACCTTC
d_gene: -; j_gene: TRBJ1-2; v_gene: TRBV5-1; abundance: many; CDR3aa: CASAPQADLVGYGYTF; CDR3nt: TGCGCCAGCGCCCCACAGGCCGATCTCGTGGGTTATGGCTACACCTTC
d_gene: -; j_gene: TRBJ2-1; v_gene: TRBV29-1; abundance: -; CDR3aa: CSGRIGGYNEQFF; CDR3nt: TGCAGCGGGCGAATTGGGGGTTACAATGAGCAGTTCTTC
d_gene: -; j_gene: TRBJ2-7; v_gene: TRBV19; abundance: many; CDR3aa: CASSIGGGVNEQYF; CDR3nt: TGTGCCAGTAGTATAGGTGGAGGGGTCAACGAGCAGTACTTC
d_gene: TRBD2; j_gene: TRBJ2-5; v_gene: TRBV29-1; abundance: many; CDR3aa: CRRGPSGVQETQYF; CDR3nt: TGCAGGAGGGGGCCTAGCGGGGTTCAAGAGACCCAGTACTTC
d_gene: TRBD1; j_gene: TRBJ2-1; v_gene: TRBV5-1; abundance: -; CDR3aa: CASSFGTVSVNNEQFF; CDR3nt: TGCGCCAGCAGCTTTGGGACAGTTAGCGTAAACAATGAGCAGTTCTTC
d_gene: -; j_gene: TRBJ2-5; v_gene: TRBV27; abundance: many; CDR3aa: CASSSTGRYQETQYF; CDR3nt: TGTGCCAGCAGTTCGACAGGGAGGTACCAAGAGACCCAGTACTTC
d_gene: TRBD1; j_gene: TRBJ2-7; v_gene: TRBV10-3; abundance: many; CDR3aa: CAIRGSGGQGQTYEQYF; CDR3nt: TGTGCCATCAGGGGGTCCGGGGGACAGGGCCAAACCTACGAGCAGTACTTC
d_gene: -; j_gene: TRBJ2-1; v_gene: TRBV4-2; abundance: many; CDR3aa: CASSQDYGGYNEQFF; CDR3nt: TGTGCCAGCAGCCAAGATTATGGAGGGTACAATGAGCAGTTCTTC
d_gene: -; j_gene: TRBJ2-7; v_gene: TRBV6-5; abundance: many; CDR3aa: CASSYEAGTYEQYF; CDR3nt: TGTGCCAGCAGTTACGAGGCGGGGACCTACGAGCAGTACTTC
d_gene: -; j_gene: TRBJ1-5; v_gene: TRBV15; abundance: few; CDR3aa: CATSRGSRGASNQPQHF; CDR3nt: TGTGCCACCAGCAGAGGAAGTAGGGGGGCCAGCAATCAGCCCCAGCATTTT
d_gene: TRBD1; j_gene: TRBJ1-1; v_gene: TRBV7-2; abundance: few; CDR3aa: CASSLGTGQGSEAFF; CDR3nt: TGTGCCAGCAGCTTAGGAACGGGACAGGGGTCTGAAGCTTTCTTT
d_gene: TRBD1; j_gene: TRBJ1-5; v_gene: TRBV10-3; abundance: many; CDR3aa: CAISEGQGSNQPQHF; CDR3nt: TGTGCCATCAGTGAGGGACAGGGGAGCAATCAGCCCCAGCATTTT
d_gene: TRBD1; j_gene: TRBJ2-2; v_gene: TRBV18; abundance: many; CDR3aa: CASSPRQGADTGELFF; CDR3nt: TGTGCCAGCTCACCAAGACAGGGGGCGGACACCGGGGAGCTGTTTTTT
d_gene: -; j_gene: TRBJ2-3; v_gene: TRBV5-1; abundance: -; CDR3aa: CASSTGRGGNTDTQYF; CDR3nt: TGCGCCAGCAGCACAGGACGCGGAGGAAACACAGATACGCAGTATTTT
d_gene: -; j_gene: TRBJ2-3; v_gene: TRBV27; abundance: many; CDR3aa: CASSSLPPTKNTQYF; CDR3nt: TGTGCCAGCAGTTCACTACCCCCGACTAAAAATACGCAGTATTTT
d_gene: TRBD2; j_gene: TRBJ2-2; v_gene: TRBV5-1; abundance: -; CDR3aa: CANSLGGNAGELFF; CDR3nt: TGCGCCAACAGCTTGGGAGGGAACGCCGGGGAGCTGTTTTTT
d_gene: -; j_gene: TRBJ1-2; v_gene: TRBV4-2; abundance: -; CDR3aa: CASSQVGHYGYTF; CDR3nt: TGTGCCAGCAGCCAAGTGGGGCACTATGGCTACACCTTC
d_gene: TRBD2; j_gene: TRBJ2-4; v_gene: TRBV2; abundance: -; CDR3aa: CATTEAGGQLAKNIQYF; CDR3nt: TGTGCCACGACGGAGGCGGGGGGCCAATTAGCCAAAAACATTCAGTACTTC
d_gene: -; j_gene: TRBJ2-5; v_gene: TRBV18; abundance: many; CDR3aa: CASSPPVGETQYF; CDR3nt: TGTGCCAGCTCACCACCGGTCGGAGAGACCCAGTACTTC
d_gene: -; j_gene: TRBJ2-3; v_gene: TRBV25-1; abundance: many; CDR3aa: CASSIGGDTQYF; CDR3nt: TGTGCCAGCAGCATTGGAGGGGATACGCAGTATTTT
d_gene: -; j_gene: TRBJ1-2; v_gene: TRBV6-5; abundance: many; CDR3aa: CASTRRGGDYGYTF; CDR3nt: TGTGCCAGCACCCGACGGGGGGGCGACTATGGCTACACCTTC